One and the same sample provided the 27 T cell receptor beta chains below, sequenced in a study of blood T cells in healthy people across ages. A second PCR, run for roughly 7 to 12 cycles, used a sample-barcoded 5' primer plus a J-beta primer mix. One entry per CDR3 protein, called by TCRdb with MiXCR from the 5' RACE reads. The sample has hundreds of thousands of distinct CDR3 sequences; roughly 43% are singletons. Sequencing was performed on blood. All receptors derive from a young man in good health.

This clonotype showed up just once. This chain uses TRBV7-9 with TRBJ2-1; maybe TRBD1 (5 bases). Germline CDR1 and CDR2: SEHNR and FQNEAQ (reference sequence). The CDR3 totals 13 residues. Trimming stripped 7 bases from V and 5 bases from J, with 12 bases between. The CDR3 spells CASMDKGNNEQFF. In DNA, the CDR3 is TGTGCCAGCATGGACAAGGGGAACAATGAGCAGTTCTTC.

This clonotype was counted a few times. The rearrangement links TRBV29-1 to TRBJ2-2; the D is unclear. The CDR3 totals 10 residues. The germline V gene has CDR1 SQVTM and CDR2 ANQGSEA. Between the trimmed V and J ends, which lost 7 bases and 10 bases, there was a span of 10 bases. In DNA form, the CDR3 reads TGCAGCGAGGACCGTCAGGAGCTGTTTTTT. Its translation is CSEDRQELFF.

CDR3 residues: CASGEGRMNTEAFF. CDR3 bases: TGTGCCAGCGGAGAAGGACGGATGAACACTGAAGCTTTCTTT. The chain combines TRBV25-1 with TRBJ1-1; D gene uncertain. V was cut by 8 bases and J by 0 bases, with 13 bases left in between. The CDR3 extends over 14 amino acids. Germline V gives CDR1 MGHDK, CDR2 SYGVNS.

This chain connects TRBV3-1 to TRBJ1-5, with no clear D. Germline CDR1 is LGHDT and CDR2 is YNNKEL (reference sequence). Deletions cut 1 base from V and 2 bases from J, with 9 bases between. This CDR3 spans 15 amino acids. The CDR3 DNA is TGTGCCAGCAGCCAAGGGGGATATGGCAATCAGCCCCAGCATTTT. Its translation: CASSQGGYGNQPQHF.

The genes are TRBV3-1 and TRBJ2-1; D possibly corresponds to TRBD2 (6 bases). CDR3 length: 17 amino acids. Germline CDR1 LGHDT, CDR2 YNNKEL (reference sequence). The V end lost 0 bases, the J end lost 4 bases, and 16 bases lay between the germline ends. In nucleotides, the CDR3 is TGTGCCAGCAGCCAAGATTACACTAGCACCGTTTACAATGAGCAGTTCTTC. This translates into CASSQDYTSTVYNEQFF.

This clonotype was seen only a few times. The gene calls are TRBV10-2 and TRBJ1-5; D unclear. Trimming left V 4 bases short and J 4 bases short, with 8 bases between. The V gene's germline CDR1 is WSHSY and CDR2 SAAADI. CDR3 length equals 13 residues. CDR3 residues: CASSGPGNQPQHF. As DNA, the CDR3 is TGCGCCAGCAGTGGACCAGGTAATCAGCCCCAGCATTTT.

This clonotype was seen a handful of times. The chain combines TRBV12-3 or TRBV12-4 with TRBJ2-5; the D gene could be TRBD1 or TRBD2 (5 bases each). V was pared by 6 bases and J by 1 base, with 15 bases between. The CDR3 is made up of 15 amino acids. The CDR3 nucleotides read TGTGCCAGCAGGGAATCCGGGACCGCCCAAGAGACCCAGTACTTC. It translates to CASRESGTAQETQYF.

This clonotype was seen more than once but under ten times. The J gene is TRBJ2-7, the V gene TRBV6-5; D unclear. V gave up 5 bases and J gave up 2 bases, with 13 bases separating them. CDR3 size: 14 residues. The V gene's germline CDR1 is MNHEY and CDR2 SVGAGI. CDR3 in DNA: TGTGCCAGCAGTCAAGGAACAGTTCCCTACGAGCAGTACTTC. Translated: CASSQGTVPYEQYF.

The J gene is TRBJ2-7, the V gene TRBV20-1; no definite D call. Germline V gene data show CDR1 as DFQATT and CDR2 as SNEGSKA (reference sequence). This CDR3 has 12 amino acids. The V gene lost 5 bases and the J gene lost 3 bases, with 11 bases spanning the gap. This chain's CDR3 is CSALSADYEQYF. CDR3 coding DNA: TGCAGTGCTCTTAGTGCTGACTACGAGCAGTACTTC.

The table lists this clonotype with a few counts. This chain joins TRBV10-3 and TRBJ1-4, with unresolved D. The CDR3 totals 14 residues. Germline CDR1 ENHRY, CDR2 SYGVKD. V lost 4 bases, J lost 6 bases, and 12 bases lay in between. As DNA, the CDR3 is TGTGCCATCAGTGGGCCGGACGGACATGAAAAACTGTTTTTT. It yields the protein CAISGPDGHEKLFF.

The chain joins TRBV27 to TRBJ2-5; TRBD2 might be the D (7 bases). The J call may be wrong; the DNA end is better matched by TRBJ2-7. Germline V CDR1 and CDR2: MNHEY, SMNVEV (reference sequence). The CDR3 length is 17 residues. The CDR3, as DNA: TGTGCCAGCAGTTTAGGCCTCCGGGGGGCAGGGGCCTACGAGCAGTACTTC. It yields the protein CASSLGLRGAGAYEQYF.

J is TRBJ1-2 and V is TRBV7-6; no clear D. The CDR3 sequence is 12 residues long. V lost 3 bases and J 8 bases, leaving 10 bases between the germline ends. CDR1 and CDR2 (germline): SGHVS, FNYEAQ. The CDR3 DNA follows: TGTGCCAGCAGCTTGGAACAGAACGGCTACACCTTC. Translated, it gives CASSLEQNGYTF. Full variable domain (rest looked up from reference TRBV7-6 and TRBJ1-2): GAGVSQSPRYKVTKRGQDVALRCDPISGHVSLYWYRQALGQGPEFLTYFNYEAQQDKSGLPNDRFSAERPEGSISTLTIQRTEQRDSAMYRCASSLEQNGYTFGSGTRLTVV.

There are many counts of this clonotype. This chain connects TRBV7-2 to TRBJ2-1; D gene uncertain. V lost 2 bases to trimming and J lost 8 bases, with 10 bases between them. The CDR3 spans 13 residues. Germline CDR1 reads SGHTA; CDR2 reads FQGNSA. The CDR3 loop is CASSLPPRDEQFF. CDR3 nucleotide sequence: TGTGCCAGCAGCTTACCCCCTAGGGATGAGCAGTTCTTC.

V usage is TRBV12-3 or TRBV12-4 and J usage is TRBJ1-1; D gene unclear. The CDR3 runs 12 residues. Trimming took off 8 bases at V and 5 bases at J, with 12 bases between the two ends. The CDR3 DNA is TGTGCCAGCGCCCCGGGCGGGACTGAAGCTTTCTTT. Encoded protein: CASAPGGTEAFF.

Of note for this clonotype: Here the CDR3 omits its conserved ending phenylalanine or tryptophan, so a read error is the likely source. The J gene is TRBJ2-7, the V gene TRBV2, with D tentatively TRBD1 or TRBD2 (5 bases each). Germline loops: CDR1 SNHLY, CDR2 FYNNEI. The CDR3 is 15 residues long. CDR3 sequence: CASSGSSIGDEKQYL. The CDR3 DNA sequence: TGCGCCAGCAGTGGATCGTCAATAGGGGACGAGAAGCAGTACTTA.

The chain has TRBV6-2 or TRBV6-3 and TRBJ2-3; weak D call: TRBD2 (6 bases). This CDR3 has 16 residues. Trimming shortened V by 0 bases and J by 3 bases, and 13 bases separated the two germline ends. Germline V CDR1 and CDR2: MNHEY, SVGEGT. The CDR3 coding sequence is TGTGCCAGCAGTTACTCCACTGCGGGGCCGACAGATACGCAGTATTTT. It codes for CASSYSTAGPTDTQYF.

The rearrangement uses TRBV4-3 and TRBJ2-3, with TRBD2 matching 11 bases. Germline V gives CDR1 LGHNA, CDR2 YSLEER. The ends lost 5 bases at V and 0 bases at J; junction bases unmatched: 7. CDR3 size: 17 residues. The CDR3 here is CASSSRLAGSSTDTQYF. In DNA form, the CDR3 reads TGCGCCAGCAGCTCGCGACTAGCGGGGTCTAGCACAGATACGCAGTATTTT.

A single count supports this clonotype. One junction end disagrees with the germline gene, perhaps due to a read error. The chain is built from TRBV7-2 and TRBJ2-6, with D possibly TRBD2 on 6 matching bases. Germline V gene sequence: CDR1 SGHTA, CDR2 FQGNSA. This CDR3 contains 15 residues. The CDR3 coding sequence is TGTGCCAGCAGCGAACTAGCAGCTGGGGCCAACGCCCTGACTTTC. This translates into CASSELAAGANALTF.

As to this clonotype: This could be a read error, since a much larger clone is one nucleotide away. This rearrangement joins TRBV25-1 to TRBJ2-3; D ambiguous. This CDR3 has 14 residues. Trimming took 3 bases from V and 9 from J, leaving 16 bases between them. Germline CDR1 and CDR2: MGHDK and SYGVNS. The CDR3 DNA is TGTGCCAGCAGTGAGGGTAATTGGGTCGACACGCAGTATTTT. This gives the protein CASSEGNWVDTQYF.

This sequence joins TRBV5-1 and TRBJ1-2, with 8 positions matching TRBD1. V was clipped by 8 bases and J by 6 bases; unmatched bases: 9. CDR3 length equals 13 residues. Germline V gene sequence: CDR1 SGHRS, CDR2 YFSETQ. This chain's CDR3 is CARNQDRADGYTF. The CDR3 DNA is TGCGCCAGGAATCAGGACAGGGCGGATGGCTACACCTTC.

In this sample, this clonotype turned up many times. The chain links TRBV6-2 or TRBV6-3 to TRBJ2-2, with a tentative D call TRBD1 (5 bases). CDR3 length: 13 residues. V shed 3 bases and J shed 4 bases, with 6 bases lying between them. In germline, CDR1 is MNHEY, CDR2 SVGEGT. Written as DNA, the CDR3 is TGTGCCAGCAGTTATACAGGCACCGGGGAGCTGTTTTTT. It codes for CASSYTGTGELFF.

The chain carries TRBV4-1 and TRBJ1-2, with 10 bases matching TRBD1. The V gene's germline CDR1 is MGHRA and CDR2 YSYEKL. Trimming removed 0 bases from V and 4 bases from J; junction bases left unmatched: 8. The CDR3 covers 17 residues. CDR3 sequence reads: CASSQDAGQGGIYGYTF. For the CDR3, the DNA is TGCGCCAGCAGCCAAGATGCAGGACAGGGGGGGATCTATGGCTACACCTTC.

The chain employs TRBV4-3 and TRBJ1-1; 9 bases match TRBD1. Per the germline V gene, CDR1 is LGHNA and CDR2 is YSLEER. Trimming took 2 bases from V and 5 from J; bases not matched to a gene: 12. The CDR3 is 17 residues long. CDR3: CASSQTTGGWGLTEAFF. The CDR3 nucleotides are TGCGCCAGCAGCCAAACTACAGGGGGCTGGGGATTGACTGAAGCTTTCTTT.

The chain carries TRBV5-1 and TRBJ2-3; the match to TRBD1 covers 8 bases. After removal of 4 bases from V and 4 bases from J, the junction contained 14 bases not matched to a gene. This CDR3 spans 17 amino acids. Germline V gene sequence: CDR1 SGHRS, CDR2 YFSETQ. In nucleotides, the CDR3 is TGCGCCAGCAGCCCAAGGACAGGGCATGGACAATCAGATACGCAGTATTTT. It codes for CASSPRTGHGQSDTQYF.

CDR3 region: CASSQGPPQGGNQPQHF. CDR3 DNA: TGTGCCAGCAGCCAAGGACCCCCCCAGGGTGGTAATCAGCCCCAGCATTTT. The chain uses TRBV3-1 and TRBJ1-5, with a weak D call TRBD1 (5 bases). This CDR3 is 17 amino acids long. V was clipped by 1 base and J by 4 bases, with 17 bases between them. In germline, CDR1 is LGHDT, CDR2 YNNKEL (reference sequence).

This clonotype occurred a few times. CDR3 in amino acids: CAARFRKRGYETNEQFF. The DNA for the CDR3 is TGTGCCGCCCGATTTAGGAAGCGGGGTTACGAAACCAATGAGCAGTTCTTC. The chain links TRBV2 to TRBJ2-1; 7 nucleotides agree with TRBD2. V trimming: 11 bases; J trimming: 6 bases; junction bases outside the gene matches: 22. The CDR3 length is 17 residues. Germline V gene lookup returns CDR1 SNHLY and CDR2 FYNNEI.

The chain is built from TRBV4-3 and TRBJ2-6; 12 bases are shared with TRBD2. The CDR3 length is 19 residues. With V trimmed by 2 bases and J by 0 bases, 5 bases remained unmatched. Germline V gene lookup returns CDR1 LGHNA and CDR2 YSLEER. The CDR3 nucleotides are TGCGCCAGCAGCCAACCAGAGACTAGCGGGGGCTCTGGGGCCAACGTCCTGACTTTC. The encoded protein is CASSQPETSGGSGANVLTF.